Listed here is a single TCR beta chain. Its specificity is not known. PCR was performed a second time for about 6 to 11 cycles using a sample-barcoded 5' primer and a J-beta primer mix. CDR3-containing paired-end reads numbering at least 2.5 million came from each sample. TCRdb reprocessed the 5' RACE reads via MiXCR and lists one record per CDR3 protein. The sample yields fewer than 2 million distinct CDR3 sequences, more than 35% seen once. The CDR3 spans 15 residues. CDR1 SGHTA and CDR2 FQGNSA come from the germline V gene. The ends lost 2 bases at V and 8 bases at J; junction bases unmatched: 6. The data were taken from a study of blood T cells in healthy people across ages. The study, taken as a whole, reports: Changes in expanded clonotypes were possibly confounded, as the CMV status of donors was unknown. Estimated diversity across one million T cells was deemed an underestimate.

Sequencing was performed on blood. The receptor comes from a human donor in good health. The V gene is TRBV7-2, the J gene TRBJ1-4; 9 bases align to TRBD1. The CDR3, as DNA: TGTGCCAGCAGCTTAATCGGGACAGGGAAGGAAAAACTGTTTTTT. Amino acid sequence: CASSLIGTGKEKLFF.